This entry concerns a single T cell receptor beta chain. What it recognizes is unknown. Trimming shortened V by 0 bases and J by 6 bases, and 15 bases separated the two germline ends. The CDR3 consists of 16 residues. Germline CDR1 is SGHDN and CDR2 is FVKESK. TCRdb ran MiXCR on the reads and lists one entry per CDR3 protein. The data hold tens of thousands of distinct CDR3 sequences, with 45% to 50% observed a single time. These data originate in a study of T cell repertoires in cytomegalovirus infection. The overall study: Epitope selection comprised recently identified HLA-C-restricted CMV epitopes and well-studied HLA-B-restricted CMV epitopes. Based on public TCR beta signatures, there were indications of CMV infection and of a matching HLA type.

The study's findings and limits: Summed public TCR beta family frequency identified CMV carriers bearing the relevant HLA. Predominance within the ex vivo response was attributable to HLA-C-restricted CMV-specific TCR beta clonotypes.

Here the sequenced sample was CD8+ T cells from cultured PBMCs, taken from culture after CMV antigen stimulation. V usage is TRBV14 and J usage is TRBJ2-1; possibly TRBD2 for D (6 bases). The receptor's source is a human donor in good health (CMV status not recorded). Some clones in this sample may be carry-over from other donors' samples. In DNA, the CDR3 is TGTGCCAGCAGCCAAGATTGGCGGGGTCCAGGCAATGAGCAGTTCTTC. As protein: CASSQDWRGPGNEQFF.